This T cell receptor beta chain was obtained from a study of beta chain features in type 1 diabetes. This clone was counted ten times or more. V shed 1 base and J 8 bases; nucleotides not matched to a gene: 5. CDR3 length: 15 amino acids. The V gene's germline CDR1 is SGHTA and CDR2 FQGNSA. Expressed TCRB transcripts were sequenced, since all the RNA that had been isolated was reverse transcribed. Sequencing was performed with immunoSEQ multiplex PCR; in TCRdb, only in-frame clones are kept and a portion is missing. The repertoire has roughly 230,000 clones, more than 9% of them found once; the top ten carry around 0.031%.

The sequence derives from a woman in her late teens or twenties in good health. The sample comprised naive CD4+ T cells from blood. The chain employs TRBV7-2 and TRBJ2-1, with 10 bases aligning to TRBD2. The CDR3 protein is CASSLGASGSYEQFF. The CDR3 bases are TGTGCCAGCAGCTTAGGGGCTAGCGGGAGTTATGAGCAGTTCTTC.